The T cell receptor (beta chain) under discussion was sequenced for a study of T cells in Graves' hyperthyroidism and ophthalmopathy. The investigators amplified TCR beta CDR3 regions from RNA transcripts. A first-round RT-PCR of the TCR CDR3 used the HTBI primer set. MiXCR, run by TCRdb on the multiplex PCR reads, gives a single entry per CDR3 protein. The sample includes around 600,000 distinct CDR3 sequences, 12% to 15% seen only once; the top ten take approximately 6.4%. The V gene end was trimmed by 11 bases and the J gene end by 3 bases; junction bases not matched to a gene: 10. The CDR3 totals 15 residues. Germline V gives CDR1 MNHEY, CDR2 SVGEGT.

This clonotype originated in a woman in her late teens or twenties with Graves' ophthalmopathy. This rearrangement joins TRBV6-2 or TRBV6-3 to TRBJ1-5; 10 bases are shared with TRBD1. The material sequenced was blood. The CDR3 DNA sequence: TGTGCCTCAACAAGGGACAGGGGATTCAATCAGCCCCAGCATTTT. Residues: CASTRDRGFNQPQHF.